Each of the 10 T cell receptor beta chains below was sequenced from the same sample in a study of cytomegalovirus exposure and HLA in healthy donors. The PCR had 60 Vbeta and 13 Jbeta primers. Profiled with immunoSEQ multiplex PCR; TCRdb holds only in-frame clones, not every one. This sample carries a few hundred thousand clones, 70% to 80% of them seen once, and the ten largest clones take approximately 1.7%. Sequencing used PBMCs. All receptors derive from a woman in her 30s in good health and CMV-seronegative.

The chain joins TRBV4-2 to TRBJ2-2; 12 bases match TRBD2. CDR1 is LGHNA, CDR2 YNFKEQ, per germline. This CDR3 comprises 20 residues. V was clipped by 1 base and J by 0 bases; unmatched bases: 9. DNA for the CDR3: TGTGCCAGCAGCCAAGGTACTAGCGGGGGGTACAATTCGAACACCGGGGAGCTGTTTTTT. Translating gives CASSQGTSGGYNSNTGELFF.

V is TRBV7-6 and J is TRBJ1-5; D call uncertain. The CDR3 is 15 residues long. The germline V gene encodes CDR1 SGHVS and CDR2 FNYEAQ. Trimming removed 0 bases from V and 2 bases from J, with 8 bases in between. CDR3 coding DNA: TGTGCCAGCAGCTTAGCGGATGCGGGCAATCAGCCCCAGCATTTT. This sequence encodes CASSLADAGNQPQHF.

The V and J genes are TRBV4-2 and TRBJ2-5; 7 nucleotides agree with TRBD2. The DNA end is more similar to TRBJ2-7, so the J call may be wrong. The length of the CDR3 is 14 residues. CDR1 and CDR2 from the germline V gene are LGHNA and YNFKEQ. DNA for the CDR3: TGTGCCAGCAGACCTCGACTAGCCTCCTACGAGCAGTACTTC. Its protein product is CASRPRLASYEQYF.

This clone has a handful of counts. The genes are TRBV6-5 and TRBJ1-1; no definite D call. In germline, CDR1 is MNHEY, CDR2 SVGAGI. The CDR3 runs 15 residues. Trimming removed 0 bases at V and 0 bases at J, with 8 bases between. In DNA form, the CDR3 reads TGTGCCAGCAGTTACTCGCGGGGTCTGAACACTGAAGCTTTCTTT. Amino acid sequence: CASSYSRGLNTEAFF.

The chain links TRBV7-2 to TRBJ2-2, with D possibly TRBD1 on 6 matching bases. The CDR3 totals 16 residues. Germline V gene data show CDR1 as SGHTA and CDR2 as FQGNSA. The V gene lost 6 bases and the J gene lost 5 bases, with 19 bases spanning the gap. CDR3 bases: TGTGCCAGCAGGGCCCGGGCGACAGGAACTACCGGGGAGCTGTTTTTT. Residues: CASRARATGTTGELFF.

The rearrangement links TRBV6-1 to TRBJ2-7, with D tentatively TRBD2 (6 bases). Germline CDR1 reads MNHNS; CDR2 reads SASEGT. The CDR3 consists of 15 residues. V dropped 10 bases and J dropped 2 bases, with 21 bases sitting between them. The CDR3 DNA reads TGTGCCACAAACTACGCTGCGGAGGGGCCCTACGAGCAGTACTTC. Translating it yields CATNYAAEGPYEQYF.

The chain combines TRBV4-1 with TRBJ1-2, with 7 bases that match TRBD1. V was pared by 4 bases and J by 4 bases, with 18 bases of the junction left unmatched. From germline, CDR1 is MGHRA and CDR2 YSYEKL. The CDR3 extends over 18 amino acids. As DNA, the CDR3 is TGCGCCAGCAGCCCGCAGAAGTTTGTACAGGGGTTCGCCTATGGCTACACCTTC. It translates to CASSPQKFVQGFAYGYTF.

This sequence joins TRBV27 and TRBJ2-5; D is unclear. CDR1 is MNHEY, CDR2 SMNVEV, per germline (reference sequence). The CDR3 consists of 13 residues. V lost 4 bases and J 5 bases, leaving 11 bases between the germline ends. CDR3 sequence: CASSSQIGETQYF. The CDR3 DNA reads as TGTGCCAGCAGTTCCCAAATCGGTGAGACCCAGTACTTC.

CDR3: CASSVRDREYNEQFF. The CDR3 DNA reads as TGTGCCAGCAGCGTCCGGGACAGGGAGTACAATGAGCAGTTCTTC. The chain has TRBV9 and TRBJ2-1, with 9 bases lining up with TRBD1. J gave up 4 bases and V 2 bases, and 4 bases lay outside the gene matches. Germline V lookup: CDR1 SGDLS, CDR2 YYNGEE. This CDR3 is built from 15 residues.

The V gene is TRBV5-1, the J gene TRBJ1-2, with TRBD1 identical over 8 bases. Trimming removed 5 bases from V and 8 bases from J; junction bases left unmatched: 8. The CDR3 spans 13 residues. The germline V gene encodes CDR1 SGHRS and CDR2 YFSETQ. The CDR3 nucleotides are TGCGCCAGCAGTTCGGACAGGGTTGAGGGCTACACCTTC. Translated: CASSSDRVEGYTF.